The 27 T cell receptor beta chains in this list originate from one sample, sequenced in a study of CD8 T cells in Susac syndrome. Reverse transcription used about 0.45 to 1 ug RNA and random hexamers. Using its own MiXCR run on the immunoSEQ multiplex PCR reads, TCRdb lists one record per CDR3 protein. Among over 140,000 distinct CDR3 sequences, just under 95% were seen once, and the ten largest hold 0.13% to 0.15%. Input material: CD4+ T cells from PBMCs. These receptors originate from a human donor with Susac syndrome.

The chain couples TRBV15 to TRBJ2-7, with D possibly matching TRBD1 (5 bases). Per the germline V gene, CDR1 is LNHNV and CDR2 is YYDKDF (reference sequence). Deletions cut 4 bases from V and 2 bases from J, with 15 bases between. The length of the CDR3 is 15 residues. CDR3 in DNA: TGTGCCACCAGCAATGCCGTCCAGGGTACCTACGAGCAGTACTTC. This gives the protein CATSNAVQGTYEQYF. The variable domain in full, with the rest retrieved from reference TRBV15 and TRBJ2-7, is DAMVIQNPRYQVTQFGKPVTLSCSQTLNHNVMYWYQQKSSQAPKLLFHYYDKDFNNEADTPDNFQSRRPNTSFCFLDIRSPGLGDTAMYLCATSNAVQGTYEQYFGPGTRLTVT.

Here the CDR3 DNA reads TGTGCCGGCCTGGAAGGGCGGGGGGCTGGCGGAAACATTCAGTACTTC. Encoded protein: CAGLEGRGAGGNIQYF. The J gene is TRBJ2-4, the V gene TRBV30; 8 bases are shared with TRBD2. V was pared by 8 bases and J by 6 bases, with 18 bases of the junction left unmatched. Germline V gene lookup returns CDR1 GTSNPN and CDR2 SVGIG (reference sequence). There are 16 residues in the CDR3.

V and J are TRBV30 and TRBJ1-3; 7 nucleotides match TRBD1. The ends lost 0 bases at V and 0 bases at J; junction bases unmatched: 11. The CDR3 has 18 amino acids. Germline V gene lookup returns CDR1 GTSNPN and CDR2 SVGIG (reference sequence). The CDR3 reads CAWSVPNFTGVSGNTIYF. In nucleotides, the CDR3 is TGTGCCTGGAGTGTACCAAACTTCACAGGGGTCTCTGGAAACACCATATATTTT.

This chain joins TRBV5-6 and TRBJ2-7; D is perhaps TRBD2 (6 bases). The CDR3 is made up of 12 amino acids. Trimming took 1 base from V and 8 from J, leaving 10 bases between them. CDR1 and CDR2 (germline): SGHDT, YYEEEE. The CDR3 sequence is CASSLRDWQQYF. The CDR3 nucleotides are TGTGCCAGCAGCTTGAGGGACTGGCAGCAGTACTTC. Full variable domain (remainder filled in from reference TRBV5-6 and TRBJ2-7): DAGVTQSPTHLIKTRGQQVTLRCSPKSGHDTVSWYQQALGQGPQFIFQYYEEEERQRGNFPDRFSGHQFPNYSSELNVNALLLGDSALYLCASSLRDWQQYFGPGTRLTVT.

The chain carries TRBV20-1 and TRBJ2-2; D is possibly TRBD2 (6 bases). CDR1 and CDR2 (germline): DFQATT, SNEGSKA (reference sequence). V lost 0 bases and J lost 5, with 13 bases in between. This CDR3 spans 15 amino acids. CDR3 nucleotide sequence: TGCAGTGCTAGAGATTGGAGGGGCGGGACCGGGGAGCTGTTTTTT. This sequence encodes CSARDWRGGTGELFF.

The V call is TRBV21-1, the J call TRBJ2-7; the listed D gene, TRBD2, was not tested against the DNA. TRBV21-1 is a pseudogene. The CDR3 has 12 amino acids. The CDR3 loop is CASGSGTYEQYF. DNA for the CDR3: TGTGCGAGCGGGAGCGGTACCTACGAGCAGTACTTC.

The gene calls are TRBV20-1 and TRBJ1-1; 8 bases are a match to TRBD1. The CDR3 has 16 amino acids. Germline-derived CDR1 and CDR2 are DFQATT and SNEGSKA (reference sequence). The junction had 7 bases not matched to a gene; V was cut back by 0 bases and J by 1 base. The chain's CDR3 is CSARDSGGVWNTEAFF. For the CDR3, the DNA is TGCAGTGCTAGAGACTCAGGGGGCGTTTGGAACACTGAAGCTTTCTTT.

The V call is TRBV18, the J call TRBJ1-2; D gene ambiguous. Germline CDR1 KGHSH, CDR2 LQKENI. V dropped 2 bases and J dropped 4 bases, with 14 bases sitting between them. CDR3 length: 15 residues. The CDR3 is CASSPAAGSPYGYTF. The CDR3 DNA reads TGTGCCAGCTCACCAGCGGCAGGAAGTCCCTATGGCTACACCTTC.

This sequence joins TRBV30 and TRBJ2-7, with 7 bases fitting TRBD2. This CDR3 has 14 residues. Germline CDR1 GTSNPN, CDR2 SVGIG (reference sequence). The J segment lost 0 bases and the V segment lost 2 bases, leaving 4 bases of the junction unmatched. CDR3: CAWSLGGSSYEQYF. The CDR3 nucleotides read TGTGCCTGGAGTCTGGGGGGGTCCTCCTACGAGCAGTACTTC.

The CDR3, as DNA: TGTGCCAGCAGTGGTGTCTACGAGCAGTACTTC. Translating it yields CASSGVYEQYF. The chain is built from TRBV3-1 and TRBJ2-7; no firm D call. Germline V gene sequence: CDR1 LGHDT, CDR2 YNNKEL (reference sequence). Trimming shortened V by 6 bases and J by 3 bases, and 6 bases separated the two germline ends. The CDR3 sequence is 11 residues long.

The chain uses TRBV7-3 and TRBJ1-2; the D is unclear. The CDR3 consists of 14 residues. The V end was cut by 2 bases, the J end by 4 bases, with 11 bases between. From germline, CDR1 is SGHTA and CDR2 FQGTGA. Here the CDR3 DNA reads TGTGCCAGCAGCTTATATCCTGGCAGCTATGGCTACACCTTC. This sequence encodes CASSLYPGSYGYTF.

The chain has TRBV20-1 and TRBJ2-3, with TRBD2 matching 9 bases. This CDR3 is 17 amino acids long. Losses at the gene ends were 0 bases for V and 0 bases for J; bases not matched to a gene: 7. Germline CDR1 is DFQATT and CDR2 is SNEGSKA (reference sequence). CDR3 protein: CSARDTSAGGSTDTQYF. The CDR3 DNA follows: TGCAGTGCTAGAGACACTTCAGCGGGAGGAAGCACAGATACGCAGTATTTT.

The V and J genes are TRBV7-2 and TRBJ1-2; 8 bases agree with TRBD1. J gave up 4 bases and V 5 bases, and 6 bases lay outside the gene matches. This CDR3 is built from 14 residues. The germline gives CDR1 SGHTA, CDR2 FQGNSA. The CDR3 region has the DNA TGTGCCAGCAGCCCGGAGACAGGGGTCTATGGCTACACCTTC. Translation: CASSPETGVYGYTF.

This clonotype is a singleton in its sample. V and J are TRBV4-3 and TRBJ2-1, with 7 bases fitting TRBD2. Unmatched junction bases numbered 15, after V lost 3 bases and J lost 10 bases. Per germline, CDR1 LGHNA and CDR2 YSLEER. This CDR3 has 16 residues. For the CDR3, the DNA is TGCGCCAGCAGCCATGGAAGCGCCGGCGGGGGATACGAGCAGTTCTTC. It yields the protein CASSHGSAGGGYEQFF.

The chain carries TRBV7-9 and TRBJ2-7, with D possibly being TRBD1 or TRBD2 (5 bases each). The germline V gene encodes CDR1 SEHNR and CDR2 FQNEAQ (reference sequence). V lost 2 bases to trimming and J lost 6 bases, with 20 bases between them. There are 16 residues in the CDR3. CDR3 bases: TGTGCCAGCAGCTTAAAGGTCGGGGCCGAACGAGCCGAGCAGTACTTC. Its translation: CASSLKVGAERAEQYF. Using reference TRBV7-9 and TRBJ2-7 for the parts outside the CDR3, the full variable domain is DTGVSQNPRHKITKRGQNVTFRCDPISEHNRLYWYRQTLGQGPEFLTYFQNEAQLEKSRLLSDRFSAERPKGSFSTLEIQRTEQGDSAMYLCASSLKVGAERAEQYFGPGTRLTVT.

The CDR3 loop is CSARWTAAGTQYF. The CDR3 nucleotides are TGCAGTGCTAGGTGGACGGCGGCGGGGACCCAGTACTTC. The chain couples TRBV20-1 to TRBJ2-5; tentative D call: TRBD2 (5 bases). The CDR3 consists of 13 residues. V was pared by 3 bases and J by 7 bases, with 15 bases between. Germline V lookup: CDR1 DFQATT, CDR2 SNEGSKA (reference sequence).

V and J are TRBV12-3 or TRBV12-4 and TRBJ2-1; 7 bases match TRBD1. There are 15 residues in the CDR3. Trimming at V came to 4 bases and at J to 8 bases, leaving 11 bases not matched to a gene. CDR3 DNA sequence: TGTGCCAGCAGTTGGCGACAGGGACGATTCGATGAGCAGTTCTTC. Translating gives CASSWRQGRFDEQFF.

The CDR3 is CASSSRGQEKEAFF. CDR3 nucleotide sequence: TGCGCCAGCAGCTCCCGGGGACAGGAGAAAGAAGCTTTCTTT. The rearrangement links TRBV5-1 to TRBJ1-1; TRBD1 matches 8 bases. Unmatched junction bases numbered 9, after V lost 3 bases and J lost 8 bases. CDR1 SGHRS and CDR2 YFSETQ come from the germline V gene. The CDR3 covers 14 residues.

V usage is TRBV9 and J usage is TRBJ2-6; 10 nucleotides agree with TRBD1. CDR1 is SGDLS, CDR2 YYNGEE, per germline. The CDR3 contains 17 residues. V shed 4 bases, J shed 2 bases, and the junction held 6 bases outside the gene matches. The CDR3 sequence: CASSSGQGTAGANVLTF. The CDR3 DNA is TGTGCCAGCAGCTCGGGACAGGGGACTGCTGGGGCCAACGTCCTGACTTTC.

The chain uses TRBV3-1 and TRBJ1-2; TRBD1 aligns across 7 bases. CDR1 is LGHDT and CDR2 is YNNKEL in the germline V gene (reference sequence). This CDR3 is 15 amino acids long. V lost 4 bases to trimming and J lost 2 bases; unmatched junction nucleotides: 7. CDR3 in amino acids: CASSPLDRENYGYTF. The DNA for the CDR3 is TGTGCCAGCAGCCCGCTTGACAGGGAGAACTATGGCTACACCTTC.

The rearrangement joins TRBV7-3 to TRBJ1-2; 7 bases line up with TRBD1. Germline V gene data show CDR1 as SGHTA and CDR2 as FQGTGA. V trimming: 7 bases; J trimming: 5 bases; junction bases outside the gene matches: 10. The CDR3 extends over 14 amino acids. CDR3 DNA: TGTGCCAGCACCTCGGACAGGCTGACTTATGGCTACACCTTC. Amino acid sequence: CASTSDRLTYGYTF.

CDR3 nucleotides: TGTGCCAGCAGTCCCGACCGAAAGGAAAAACTGTTTTTT. This encodes CASSPDRKEKLFF. V usage is TRBV12-3 or TRBV12-4 and J usage is TRBJ1-4; D is ambiguous. The germline V and J ends were trimmed by 5 bases and 8 bases, with 12 bases remaining between them. The CDR3 sequence is 13 residues long.

This clonotype was counted a few times. V is TRBV6-5 and J is TRBJ1-5; 8 bases are shared with TRBD1. The CDR3 is 13 amino acids. Germline V lookup: CDR1 MNHEY, CDR2 SVGAGI. Germline trimming cut 5 bases from V and 7 bases from J; bases unmatched to any gene: 4. The CDR3 DNA reads as TGTGCCAGCAGTCGACAGGGGAGCCAGCCCCAGCATTTT. This codes for CASSRQGSQPQHF.

The V gene is TRBV28, the J gene TRBJ2-5; D gene ambiguous. The CDR3 has 12 amino acids. Between the trimmed V and J ends, which lost 6 bases and 3 bases, there was a span of 8 bases. From germline, CDR1 is MDHEN and CDR2 SYDVKM. The CDR3 here is CASRDGKETQYF. The DNA for the CDR3 is TGTGCCAGCAGGGACGGAAAAGAGACCCAGTACTTC.

This chain joins TRBV28 and TRBJ2-1; 9 nucleotides match TRBD2. CDR3 length equals 16 residues. The germline V gene has CDR1 MDHEN and CDR2 SYDVKM. V shed 6 bases and J 3 bases; nucleotides not matched to a gene: 9. CDR3 bases: TGTGCCAGCAGGCCGGCGACTAGCGGATACTACAATGAGCAGTTCTTC. Translation: CASRPATSGYYNEQFF. The variable domain in full, with the rest retrieved from reference TRBV28 and TRBJ2-1, is DVKVTQSSRYLVKRTGEKVFLECVQDMDHENMFWYRQDPGLGLRLIYFSYDVKMKEKGDIPEGYSVSREKKERFSLILESASTNQTSMYLCASRPATSGYYNEQFFGPGTRLTVL.

The V and J genes are TRBV28 and TRBJ2-1, with 8 bases aligning to TRBD1. CDR1 and CDR2 (germline): MDHEN, SYDVKM. The CDR3 has 14 amino acids. V trimming: 5 bases; J trimming: 7 bases; junction bases outside the gene matches: 7. Here the CDR3 DNA reads TGTGCCAGCAGTGCCCGGGACAGGATGAATGAGCAGTTCTTC. It encodes CASSARDRMNEQFF. Looking up the rest from reference TRBV28 and TRBJ2-1 gives the full variable domain: DVKVTQSSRYLVKRTGEKVFLECVQDMDHENMFWYRQDPGLGLRLIYFSYDVKMKEKGDIPEGYSVSREKKERFSLILESASTNQTSMYLCASSARDRMNEQFFGPGTRLTVL.

This clonotype has just one count. The genes are TRBV4-3 and TRBJ1-2, with a tentative D call TRBD1 (5 bases). V gave up 1 base and J gave up 4 bases, with 10 bases separating them. Looked up from germline, CDR1 is LGHNA and CDR2 is YSLEER. The CDR3 is 14 amino acids. CDR3 coding DNA: TGCGCCAGCAGCCAAGGGGCAGGGATCTATGGCTACACCTTC. This sequence encodes CASSQGAGIYGYTF.